This T cell receptor beta chain originates from a study of regulatory T cells in long-lasting Graves disease. Time point of the sample: newly diagnosed GD, antithyroid drugs for less than 3 months. RNA from PBMCs was the source of the TCR library. Graves' disease diagnosis used American Thyroid Association guidelines. The CDR3 extends over 12 amino acids. V shed 5 bases and J 15 bases; nucleotides not matched to a gene: 8. Germline-derived CDR1 and CDR2 are SEHNR and FQNEAQ (reference sequence). CDR3 regions were amplified by Arm-PCR using iRepertoire HTBI primers to build TCR beta libraries. TCRdb reanalysed the multiplex PCR reads using MiXCR and keeps one entry per CDR3 protein. The data contain hundreds of thousands of distinct CDR3 sequences, roughly 12% of them seen just once; the ten biggest clones take up roughly a tenth. This sample was also put to use in a study of T cells in Graves' hyperthyroidism and ophthalmopathy. From that second work: A first-round RT-PCR of the TCR CDR3 used the HTBI primer set.

This TCR was recovered from a man aged 25 to 45 with Graves disease. The chain uses TRBV7-9 and TRBJ2-1; 9 bases are a match to TRBD1. The source was peripheral blood mononuclear cells (PBMCs), collected at new diagnosis, from a patient treated with antithyroid drugs. DNA of the CDR3: TGTGCCAGCAGCCCCCGGGACAGGGACCTGTTCTTC. Its translation is CASSPRDRDLFF.